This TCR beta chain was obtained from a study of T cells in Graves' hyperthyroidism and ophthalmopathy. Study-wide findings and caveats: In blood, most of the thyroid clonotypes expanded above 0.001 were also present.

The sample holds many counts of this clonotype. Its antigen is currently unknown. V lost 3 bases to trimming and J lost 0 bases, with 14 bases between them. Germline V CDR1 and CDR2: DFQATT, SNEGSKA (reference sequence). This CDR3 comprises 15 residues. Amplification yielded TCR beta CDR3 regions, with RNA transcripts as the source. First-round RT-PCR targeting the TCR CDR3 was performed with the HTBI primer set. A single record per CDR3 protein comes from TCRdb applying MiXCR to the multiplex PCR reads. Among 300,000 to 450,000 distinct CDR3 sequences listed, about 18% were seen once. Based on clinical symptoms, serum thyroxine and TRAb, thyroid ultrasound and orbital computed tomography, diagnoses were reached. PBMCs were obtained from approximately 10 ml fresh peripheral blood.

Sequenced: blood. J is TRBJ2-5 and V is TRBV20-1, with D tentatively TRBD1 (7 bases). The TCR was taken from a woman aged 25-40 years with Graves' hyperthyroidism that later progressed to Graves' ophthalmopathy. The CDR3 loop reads CSAREGALNQETQYF. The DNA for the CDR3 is TGCAGTGCTAGGGAGGGGGCCCTTAACCAAGAGACCCAGTACTTC.